Sequencing of this TCR beta chain was carried out in a study of blood T cells in healthy people across ages. A J-beta primer mix and a sample-barcoded 5' primer were used in a second PCR of about 7 to 12 cycles. TCRdb re-called the 5' RACE reads with MiXCR, one entry per CDR3 protein. The sample carries around 1,500,000 distinct CDR3 sequences, approximately 28% recorded once. The CDR3 is 18 amino acids. The J segment lost 1 base and the V segment lost 5 bases, leaving 19 bases of the junction unmatched. In germline, CDR1 is DFQATT, CDR2 SNEGSKA (reference sequence). This chain uses TRBV20-1 with TRBJ2-7, with 8 bases fitting TRBD2. The clonotype was recovered from a woman aged 25 to 45 in good health. The material sequenced was blood. This chain's CDR3 is CSADKKYTSGTRSYEQYF. Here the CDR3 DNA reads TGCAGTGCTGATAAAAAGTACACTTCCGGGACTAGGTCCTACGAGCAGTACTTC.